This T cell receptor beta chain was captured in a study of T cell clonality in common variable immunodeficiency. General study points: CVID subjects had higher TCRbeta clonality than healthy controls, most marked in about a third.

This clone was observed at least ten times. Its matching antigen is unknown. The DNA ends 3 residues before the CDR3 does, and the rest of the CDR3 is filled in from the germline J gene. Measured with immunoSEQ multiplex PCR; TCRdb has only the in-frame clones, and not every one. The repertoire consists of more than 35,000 clones, none detected only once. Per the germline V gene, CDR1 is LNHDA and CDR2 is SQIVND (reference sequence). The CDR3 consists of 15 residues. The V end was cut by 3 bases, the J end by 7 bases, with 13 bases between. The sample taken for sequencing was peripheral blood mononuclear cells. This TCR came from a person between 18 and 75 years old in good health. The chain uses TRBV19 and TRBJ1-6; no firm D call. The CDR3: CASSMVRVRNSPLHF. The part of the CDR3 DNA that was read is TGTGCCAGTAGTATGGTTAGGGTGAGGAATTCACCC.